One and the same sample provided the 19 T cell receptor beta chains below, sequenced in a study of blood T cell repertoires in COVID-19. Clones were sequenced by immunoSEQ multiplex PCR, and TCRdb holds only the in-frame ones, with some missing. Of 60,000 to 70,000 clones in the sample, approximately 91% were seen once. Specimen: peripheral blood. The receptor source for this set is a human donor with active COVID-19. The donor label of this sample is uncertain.

This rearrangement joins TRBV6-6 to TRBJ2-5; tentatively, D is TRBD2 (7 bases). This CDR3 contains 15 residues. The germline V and J ends were trimmed by 2 bases and 5 bases, with 15 bases remaining between them. Per the germline V gene, CDR1 is MNHNY and CDR2 is SVGAGI (reference sequence). The CDR3 loop reads CASSYGAGAGETQYF. The CDR3 nucleotides are TGTGCCAGCAGTTACGGGGCGGGGGCTGGGGAGACCCAGTACTTC.

The genes are TRBV29-1 and TRBJ2-1; D is possibly TRBD1 (6 bases). V lost 7 bases to trimming and J lost 6 bases, with 10 bases between them. CDR3 length: 11 amino acids. CDR1 and CDR2 (germline): SQVTM, ANQGSEA. The CDR3 region has the DNA TGCAGCGACTTACAGGGCAATGAGCAGTTCTTC. Encoded protein: CSDLQGNEQFF.

The chain carries TRBV18 and TRBJ2-7, with D unresolved. Germline V gives CDR1 KGHSH, CDR2 LQKENI. The CDR3 totals 12 residues. With 3 bases removed from V and 6 bases from J, the gap between germline ends came to 9 bases. CDR3 amino acids: CASSPTRSEQYF. CDR3 nucleotide sequence: TGTGCCAGCTCACCGACACGATCCGAGCAGTACTTC.

The V call is TRBV21-1, the J call TRBJ2-7; TRBD1 is taken as the D call from the table, unchecked against the DNA. TRBV21-1 is a pseudogene. The CDR3 length is 15 residues. The DNA of the CDR3 is TGTGCCAGCAGACGACAGGGCACCCTCGGCTACGAGCAGTACTTC. Translation: CASRRQGTLGYEQYF.

The rearrangement uses TRBV5-1 and TRBJ1-2; TRBD1 agrees at 7 bases. The CDR3 runs 14 residues. V lost 4 bases, J lost 2 bases, and 5 bases stayed unmatched. Germline CDR1 and CDR2: SGHRS and YFSETQ. The CDR3 here is CASSPETGNYGYTF. CDR3 bases: TGCGCCAGCAGCCCGGAGACAGGGAACTATGGCTACACCTTC.

This sequence joins TRBV13 and TRBJ2-2, with 14 bases lining up with TRBD2. V lost 2 bases to trimming and J lost 0 bases; unmatched junction nucleotides: 8. The germline V gene encodes CDR1 PRHDT and CDR2 FYEKMQ (reference sequence). The CDR3 spans 20 residues. The CDR3 region has the DNA TGTGCCAGCAGCTTAAGGCATGGGACTAGCGGGAGTTCGAACACCGGGGAGCTGTTTTTT. It translates to CASSLRHGTSGSSNTGELFF. The full variable domain, completed using reference TRBV13 and TRBJ2-2, is AAGVIQSPRHLIKEKRETATLKCYPIPRHDTVYWYQQGPGQDPQFLISFYEKMQSDKGSIPDRFSAQQFSDYHSELNMSSLELGDSALYFCASSLRHGTSGSSNTGELFFGEGSRLTVL.

The chain carries TRBV4-1 and TRBJ2-1; 9 positions agree with TRBD2. This CDR3 is 16 amino acids long. The germline V gene encodes CDR1 MGHRA and CDR2 YSYEKL. Losses at the gene ends were 3 bases for V and 5 bases for J; bases not matched to a gene: 8. The CDR3 sequence: CASSHPRAGGHNEQFF. The CDR3 DNA sequence: TGCGCCAGCAGCCACCCCCGAGCGGGAGGCCACAATGAGCAGTTCTTC.

The rearrangement uses TRBV18 and TRBJ1-2; 11 bases fit TRBD1. V lost 4 bases and J lost 8; bases outside the gene matches: 3. The germline CDR1 and CDR2 sequences are KGHSH and LQKENI. The CDR3 totals 13 residues. DNA of the CDR3: TGTGCCAGCTCACGGGGACAGGGGGAAGGCTACACCTTC. It specifies CASSRGQGEGYTF.

The chain couples TRBV28 to TRBJ2-6, with a weak D call TRBD1 (5 bases). With 7 bases removed from V and 0 bases from J, the gap between germline ends came to 31 bases. The CDR3 extends over 22 amino acids. Germline V CDR1 and CDR2: MDHEN, SYDVKM. CDR3 loop: CASISLPSARRQTHSGANVLTF. The DNA for the CDR3 is TGTGCCAGCATTTCCTTACCCTCAGCCCGGCGACAGACGCACTCTGGGGCCAACGTCCTGACTTTC. Full variable domain (missing parts from reference TRBV28 and TRBJ2-6): DVKVTQSSRYLVKRTGEKVFLECVQDMDHENMFWYRQDPGLGLRLIYFSYDVKMKEKGDIPEGYSVSREKKERFSLILESASTNQTSMYLCASISLPSARRQTHSGANVLTFGAGSRLTVL.

The chain carries TRBV11-2 and TRBJ1-3, with unresolved D. The CDR3 sequence is 16 residues long. Germline loops: CDR1 SGHAT, CDR2 FQNNGV. V lost 0 bases and J 1 base, leaving 10 bases between the germline ends. CDR3 in amino acids: CASSLDPGISGNTIYF. The CDR3 nucleotides read TGTGCCAGCAGCTTAGATCCGGGAATTTCTGGAAACACCATATATTTT.

The J gene is TRBJ1-6, the V gene TRBV25-1, with D uncertain. Germline CDR1 and CDR2: MGHDK and SYGVNS. This CDR3 contains 14 residues. Trimming took off 2 bases at V and 6 bases at J, with 8 bases between the two ends. This CDR3 is CASSENRGNSPLHF. CDR3 in DNA: TGTGCCAGCAGTGAAAATCGGGGTAATTCACCCCTCCACTTT.

The V call is TRBV6-1, the J call TRBJ2-4; D possibly corresponds to TRBD1 (6 bases). The CDR3 is made up of 13 amino acids. V dropped 10 bases and J dropped 6 bases, with 16 bases sitting between them. Germline loops: CDR1 MNHNS, CDR2 SASEGT. The CDR3 sequence is CATETGTRNIQYF. The CDR3 nucleotides are TGTGCCACCGAAACCGGGACAAGAAACATTCAGTACTTC.

The V and J genes are TRBV2 and TRBJ2-7, with 10 bases lining up with TRBD2. Germline values: CDR1 SNHLY, CDR2 FYNNEI. CDR3 length: 14 residues. V shed 6 bases, J shed 7 bases, and the junction held 9 bases outside the gene matches. The CDR3 bases are TGTGCCAGCAGAGGACTAGCGGAGCTGGGAGAGCAGTACTTC. This gives the protein CASRGLAELGEQYF.

This clone was seen a handful of times. The chain links TRBV19 to TRBJ1-1; D unclear. This CDR3 is built from 14 residues. The V end was cut by 4 bases, the J end by 8 bases, with 17 bases between. Germline V lookup: CDR1 LNHDA, CDR2 SQIVND (reference sequence). The CDR3 protein is CASSTPYGDREAFF. CDR3 coding DNA: TGTGCCAGTAGTACTCCCTACGGGGATAGGGAAGCTTTCTTT.

V is TRBV20-1 and J is TRBJ2-7, with no clear D. The germline CDR1 and CDR2 sequences are DFQATT and SNEGSKA (reference sequence). The CDR3 runs 11 residues. V gave up 3 bases and J gave up 0 bases, with 3 bases separating them. CDR3 sequence: CSASFSYEQYF. CDR3 DNA sequence: TGCAGTGCTAGCTTCTCCTACGAGCAGTACTTC.

The chain links TRBV28 to TRBJ1-1; 9 nucleotides match TRBD1. CDR3 length: 13 amino acids. Unmatched junction bases numbered 5, after V lost 6 bases and J lost 6 bases. Per the germline V gene, CDR1 is MDHEN and CDR2 is SYDVKM. The CDR3 nucleotides are TGTGCCAGCAGACTCGGGACAGGGTCTGAAGCTTTCTTT. Its translation: CASRLGTGSEAFF.

V is TRBV5-1 and J is TRBJ2-1; 11 bases are a match to TRBD2. V dropped 0 bases and J dropped 3; count of bases not matched to a gene: 14. The germline CDR1 and CDR2 sequences are SGHRS and YFSETQ. CDR3 length: 20 amino acids. The DNA of the CDR3 is TGCGCCAGCAGCTTGGAGGCTAGCGGGAGGACCCGCTCCCGCTACAATGAGCAGTTCTTC. This encodes CASSLEASGRTRSRYNEQFF.

The chain links TRBV19 to TRBJ1-4; D is undetermined. The CDR3 contains 13 residues. The germline V and J ends were trimmed by 0 bases and 7 bases, with 6 bases remaining between them. CDR1 is LNHDA and CDR2 is SQIVND in the germline V gene (reference sequence). The CDR3 DNA follows: TGTGCCAGTAGTATAGATCGGTTTGAAAAACTGTTTTTT. This gives the protein CASSIDRFEKLFF. The full variable domain, rest sourced from reference TRBV19 and TRBJ1-4, is DGGITQSPKYLFRKEGQNVTLSCEQNLNHDAMYWYRQDPGQGLRLIYYSQIVNDFQKGDIAEGYSVSREKKESFPLTVTSAQKNPTAFYLCASSIDRFEKLFFGSGTQLSVL.

In this sample, this clone turned up once. The junction differs from germline at one of its ends, possibly a read error. V and J are TRBV25-1 and TRBJ2-7; a weak D match, TRBD2 (5 bases). The CDR3 covers 11 residues. Germline lookup yields CDR1 MGHDK and CDR2 SYGVNS. The CDR3 reads CASSEWWTWVF. The CDR3 nucleotides read TGTGCCAGCAGTGAATGGTGGACTTGGGTATTC.